The present T cell receptor beta chain was sequenced within a study of OX40 agonist ivuxolimab in advanced cancers. Across the whole study: Checkpoint inhibitors had been given previously to roughly 40% of patients.

To note about this clone: As yet, its antigen is unknown. Different DNA sequences within this sample yield the same CDR3.

The assay was immunoSEQ multiplex PCR, and TCRdb's table has in-frame clones only and misses some. The sample records about 67,000 clones, approximately 81% being singletons. Deletions cut 3 bases from V and 4 bases from J, with 3 bases between. The germline gives CDR1 DFQATT, CDR2 SNEGSKA (reference sequence). This CDR3 spans 10 amino acids. Study observations and caveats: Clonal expansion was seen in CD4+ and CD8+ blood T cells by week 6 at 0.1 to 3.0 mg/kg. More expanded clones were found, on average, in CD8+ than in CD4+ T cells.

This chain joins TRBV20-1 and TRBJ2-5; D gene unclear. Sequenced material: CD4+ or CD8+ T cells sorted from blood, taken in a trial of the OX40 agonist ivuxolimab. The origin of this receptor is an adult with an advanced solid tumor such as melanoma, head and neck, liver or kidney cancer. CDR3 protein: CSARRETQYF. CDR3 in DNA: TGCAGTGCTAGGAGAGAGACCCAGTACTTC.